A single sample gave rise to the 32 T cell receptor beta chains below, sequenced in a study of somatic mutations in cytotoxic T cells in rheumatoid arthritis (dated 2017 in TCRdb). Receptor libraries were prepared by the immunoSEQ multiplex PCR assay. TCRdb limited this immuneACCESS table to in-frame rearrangements with V and J called. A share of clones is missing; checked studies link under half to unresolved V genes, and the rest is unexplained. In all, the sample holds around 20,000 clones, and around 83% of those were seen once. The ten top clones hold roughly 9.7% of the sample. Sequenced input: CD8+ T cells sorted from blood. The receptor set was obtained from a man in his late teens or twenties with rheumatoid arthritis.

The chain uses TRBV5-1 and TRBJ2-7, with D perhaps TRBD2 (6 bases). V was trimmed by 0 bases and J by 7 bases, leaving 8 bases between them. CDR1 and CDR2 from the germline V gene are SGHRS and YFSETQ. The CDR3 is made up of 12 amino acids. The CDR3 DNA reads as TGCGCCAGCAGCTTGGTTGGGGGGGAGCAGTACTTC. As protein: CASSLVGGEQYF.

J is TRBJ2-2 and V is TRBV9, with D perhaps being TRBD1 or TRBD2 (5 bases each). The germline V gene has CDR1 SGDLS and CDR2 YYNGEE. There are 15 residues in the CDR3. Trimming removed 4 bases at V and 6 bases at J, with 16 bases between. The CDR3 loop reads CASSSSGGSPGELFF. CDR3 sequence (DNA): TGTGCCAGCAGCTCGAGTGGGGGTAGCCCCGGGGAGCTGTTTTTT.

The chain uses TRBV2 and TRBJ2-7; 10 nucleotides line up with TRBD1. This CDR3 has 13 residues. Germline V CDR1 and CDR2: SNHLY, FYNNEI. J lost 6 bases, V lost 4 bases, and 3 bases had no gene match. The CDR3: CASSVGTGVEQYF. For the CDR3, the DNA is TGTGCCAGCAGTGTCGGGACAGGGGTCGAGCAGTACTTC. Filled out from reference TRBV2 and TRBJ2-7, the complete variable domain reads EPEVTQTPSHQVTQMGQEVILRCVPISNHLYFYWYRQILGQKVEFLVSFYNNEISEKSEIFDDQFSVERPDGSNFTLKIRSTKLEDSAMYFCASSVGTGVEQYFGPGTRLTVT.

There are a few counts of this clone. V is TRBV7-9 and J is TRBJ2-7; weak D call: TRBD1 (6 bases). Trimming shortened V by 2 bases and J by 7 bases, and 12 bases separated the two germline ends. Germline assignment: CDR1 SEHNR and CDR2 FQNEAQ (reference sequence). The length of the CDR3 is 13 residues. The CDR3 region has the DNA TGTGCCAGCAGCTTATCGGGCAGGGGAGAGCAGTACTTC. Encoded protein: CASSLSGRGEQYF.

The V call is TRBV27, the J call TRBJ1-1; D possibly corresponds to TRBD1 (5 bases). Germline CDR1 and CDR2: MNHEY and SMNVEV (reference sequence). V was cut by 3 bases and J by 4 bases, with 12 bases left in between. The CDR3 totals 14 residues. CDR3 DNA: TGTGCCAGCAGTTTCGGGGGGTTCGGCACTGAAGCTTTCTTT. Amino acids: CASSFGGFGTEAFF.

V and J are TRBV28 and TRBJ2-3, with no clear D. Trimming shortened V by 3 bases and J by 6 bases, and 10 bases separated the two germline ends. The CDR3 covers 13 residues. Germline values: CDR1 MDHEN, CDR2 SYDVKM. In nucleotides, the CDR3 is TGTGCCAGCAGTTTCCTGGAGTCGGATACGCAGTATTTT. Translated: CASSFLESDTQYF.

The chain is built from TRBV4-2 and TRBJ2-7, with 11 bases that match TRBD1. This CDR3 is 14 amino acids long. CDR1 LGHNA and CDR2 YNFKEQ come from the germline V gene. V shed 4 bases, J shed 5 bases, and the junction held 4 bases outside the gene matches. Here the CDR3 DNA reads TGTGCCAGCAGCCTTTGGGACAGGGGGGACGAGCAGTACTTC. It yields the protein CASSLWDRGDEQYF.

This chain joins TRBV11-1 and TRBJ2-1, with 9 bases that match TRBD2. The V segment lost 4 bases and the J segment 7 bases; nucleotides outside the gene matches: 14. The CDR3 is 17 residues long. The germline V gene encodes CDR1 SGHAT and CDR2 FQDESV (reference sequence). The CDR3 is CASSSPLRRGGRNEQFF. In DNA, the CDR3 is TGTGCCAGCAGCTCCCCTCTTCGGCGGGGGGGCCGGAATGAGCAGTTCTTC. The full variable domain, its missing parts supplied by reference TRBV11-1 and TRBJ2-1, is EAEVAQSPRYKITEKSQAVAFWCDPISGHATLYWYRQILGQGPELLVQFQDESVVDDSQLPKDRFSAERLKGVDSTLKIQPAELGDSAMYLCASSSPLRRGGRNEQFFGPGTRLTVL.

The J gene is TRBJ2-1, the V gene TRBV7-9; D is unclear. This CDR3 has 13 residues. The V end was cut by 3 bases, the J end by 7 bases, with 10 bases between. Looked up from germline, CDR1 is SEHNR and CDR2 is FQNEAQ (reference sequence). CDR3 protein: CASSLPGPNEQFF. The CDR3 DNA reads TGTGCCAGCAGCTTGCCTGGGCCAAATGAGCAGTTCTTC.

This sequence joins TRBV4-3 and TRBJ2-7, with 7 positions matching TRBD1. Germline V gene lookup returns CDR1 LGHNA and CDR2 YSLEER. The V gene end was trimmed by 1 base and the J gene end by 3 bases; junction bases not matched to a gene: 6. The CDR3 is made up of 15 amino acids. The CDR3 sequence: CASSQATGTVYEQYF. CDR3 sequence (DNA): TGCGCCAGCAGCCAAGCTACCGGGACAGTCTACGAGCAGTACTTC.

This clone showed up just a few times. V gene TRBV4-2 combines with J gene TRBJ2-7, with D maybe TRBD1 (6 bases). Trimming removed 1 base from V and 3 bases from J, with 16 bases in between. The length of the CDR3 is 16 residues. In germline, CDR1 is LGHNA, CDR2 YNFKEQ. The CDR3 loop reads CASSQATGRTFYEQYF. CDR3 in DNA: TGTGCCAGCAGCCAAGCTACAGGGCGAACCTTCTACGAGCAGTACTTC.

This clone was seen once. V and J are TRBV7-2 and TRBJ2-7; 8 nucleotides line up with TRBD2. Germline trimming cut 3 bases from V and 0 bases from J; bases unmatched to any gene: 4. The germline gives CDR1 SGHTA, CDR2 FQGNSA. The CDR3 is made up of 15 amino acids. The CDR3 protein is CASSFTSGSSYEQYF. Here the CDR3 DNA reads TGTGCCAGCAGCTTTACTAGCGGTAGCTCCTACGAGCAGTACTTC. Full variable domain (missing parts from reference TRBV7-2 and TRBJ2-7): GAGVSQSPSNKVTEKGKDVELRCDPISGHTALYWYRQSLGQGLEFLIYFQGNSAPDKSGLPSDRFSAERTGGSVSTLTIQRTQQEDSAVYLCASSFTSGSSYEQYFGPGTRLTVT.

The rearrangement links TRBV10-3 to TRBJ2-1; 8 bases are shared with TRBD2. Germline CDR1 reads ENHRY; CDR2 reads SYGVKD. The CDR3 is made up of 15 amino acids. Losses at the gene ends were 7 bases for V and 4 bases for J; bases not matched to a gene: 9. The CDR3 loop is CAINPSGGGYNEQFF. In nucleotides, the CDR3 is TGTGCCATCAACCCCAGCGGGGGAGGGTACAATGAGCAGTTCTTC.

This rearrangement joins TRBV29-1 to TRBJ2-1, with 7 bases fitting TRBD2. The CDR3 spans 13 residues. From germline, CDR1 is SQVTM and CDR2 ANQGSEA. J gave up 8 bases and V 4 bases, and 8 bases lay outside the gene matches. CDR3 in amino acids: CSVARRGLHEQFF. As DNA, the CDR3 is TGCAGCGTTGCTAGGCGGGGGTTGCATGAGCAGTTCTTC.

This sequence joins TRBV6-5 and TRBJ1-5; D remains ambiguous. Germline loops: CDR1 MNHEY, CDR2 SVGAGI. V lost 2 bases to trimming and J lost 6 bases, with 14 bases between them. CDR3 length: 15 residues. Written as DNA, the CDR3 is TGTGCCAGCAGTTACAGGATGGGCGAAGGTCAGCCCCAGCATTTT. Translating it yields CASSYRMGEGQPQHF.

The CDR3 here is CASSLTSGGAGFASTDTQYF. CDR3 sequence (DNA): TGTGCCAGCAGTTTGACTAGCGGGGGGGCCGGGTTCGCTAGCACAGATACGCAGTATTTT. V gene TRBV27 combines with J gene TRBJ2-3, with TRBD2 matching over 14 bases. Trimming cost V 3 bases and J 0 bases; bases outside gene matches: 11. Germline CDR1 MNHEY, CDR2 SMNVEV (reference sequence). The length of the CDR3 is 20 residues.

The V gene is TRBV6-5, the J gene TRBJ2-7, with D unresolved. Deletions cut 2 bases from V and 4 bases from J, with 18 bases between. There are 16 residues in the CDR3. CDR1 is MNHEY and CDR2 is SVGAGI in the germline V gene. The CDR3 region is CASSYQPGFIGYEQYF. The CDR3 DNA reads TGTGCCAGCAGTTACCAGCCCGGGTTCATAGGGTACGAGCAGTACTTC.

V gene TRBV19 combines with J gene TRBJ1-4; 8 bases align to TRBD1. Germline values: CDR1 LNHDA, CDR2 SQIVND (reference sequence). This CDR3 comprises 16 residues. J lost 8 bases, V lost 0 bases, and 8 bases had no gene match. This chain's CDR3 is CASSIDIGTGMEKLFF. CDR3 bases: TGTGCCAGTAGTATAGACATCGGGACAGGCATGGAAAAACTGTTTTTT.

This chain links TRBV11-2 with TRBJ1-2; possible D gene TRBD1, 6 bases. V gave up 5 bases and J gave up 5 bases, with 12 bases separating them. The CDR3 loop spans 13 amino acids. CDR1 is SGHAT and CDR2 is FQNNGV in the germline V gene. The DNA of the CDR3 is TGTGCCAGCAGCCAAGGACAGTCTTATGGCTACACCTTC. Residues: CASSQGQSYGYTF.

This clone was recorded once. The chain joins TRBV11-2 to TRBJ2-7, with 8 positions matching TRBD1. Germline lookup yields CDR1 SGHAT and CDR2 FQNNGV. The V gene end was trimmed by 5 bases and the J gene end by 2 bases; junction bases not matched to a gene: 5. This CDR3 region has 14 residues. The CDR3 here is CASSLGQETYEQYF. CDR3 in DNA: TGTGCCAGCAGCCTGGGACAGGAGACCTACGAGCAGTACTTC.

The chain uses TRBV27 and TRBJ1-2; D gene unclear. The CDR3 is 14 amino acids. Germline values: CDR1 MNHEY, CDR2 SMNVEV (reference sequence). The V and J ends lost 3 bases and 4 bases respectively, with 12 bases between them. The DNA for the CDR3 is TGTGCCAGCAGTTTCTCGGGATATGGCTATGGCTACACCTTC. The encoded protein is CASSFSGYGYGYTF.

This chain uses TRBV4-3 with TRBJ1-2, with D maybe TRBD1 (5 bases). Trimming cost V 4 bases and J 8 bases, with 20 bases left between them. Germline V CDR1 and CDR2: LGHNA, YSLEER. The CDR3 consists of 15 residues. The CDR3 is CASSLAVWDPSGYTF. The CDR3 DNA sequence: TGCGCCAGCAGCCTAGCTGTCTGGGACCCTTCGGGCTACACCTTC.

V usage is TRBV13 and J usage is TRBJ1-3, with a tentative D call TRBD1 (5 bases). Germline CDR1 and CDR2: PRHDT and FYEKMQ (reference sequence). Trimming shortened V by 5 bases and J by 0 bases, and 8 bases separated the two germline ends. This CDR3 has 14 amino acids. This CDR3 reads CASSDSSSGNTIYF. The CDR3 bases are TGTGCCAGCAGCGACAGCAGCTCTGGAAACACCATATATTTT.

V usage is TRBV28 and J usage is TRBJ2-7; 7 nucleotides line up with TRBD2. CDR1 and CDR2 (germline): MDHEN, SYDVKM. The CDR3 length is 16 residues. The V segment lost 2 bases and the J segment 1 base; nucleotides outside the gene matches: 8. The CDR3 is CASSLLSGGTSYEQYF. CDR3 sequence (DNA): TGTGCCAGCAGTTTACTCTCCGGGGGGACTTCCTACGAGCAGTACTTC.

There are a few counts of this clone. The gene calls are TRBV5-8 and TRBJ1-5; 10 nucleotides align to TRBD1. CDR3 length equals 15 residues. The germline V gene has CDR1 SGHTS and CDR2 YDEGEE. The V and J ends lost 3 bases and 4 bases, in that order; junction bases with no gene match: 4. CDR3 amino acids: CASSWRDRGNQPQHF. The CDR3 DNA reads as TGTGCCAGCAGCTGGCGGGACAGGGGAAATCAGCCCCAGCATTTT. Together with reference TRBV5-8 and TRBJ1-5, the CDR3 gives the full variable domain: EAGVTQSPTHLIKTRGQQATLRCSPISGHTSVYWYQQALGLGLQFLLWYDEGEERNRGNFPPRFSGRQFPNYSSELNVNALELEDSALYLCASSWRDRGNQPQHFGDGTRLSIL.

V and J are TRBV28 and TRBJ2-7, with 12 bases lining up with TRBD1. The CDR3 consists of 17 residues. V lost 10 bases and J lost 3; bases outside the gene matches: 16. The V gene's germline CDR1 is MDHEN and CDR2 SYDVKM. CDR3 sequence (DNA): TGTGCCACCCAGGTGGGACAGGGGGCTTTCTACCTCTACGAGCAGTACTTC. Translation: CATQVGQGAFYLYEQYF.

The V call is TRBV6-5, the J call TRBJ2-1; the D is unclear. The CDR3 is made up of 13 amino acids. Trimming cost V 0 bases and J 9 bases, with 9 bases left between them. Looked up from germline, CDR1 is MNHEY and CDR2 is SVGAGI. The CDR3 here is CASSYSIGAEQFF. The CDR3 DNA sequence: TGTGCCAGCAGTTACTCGATTGGAGCTGAGCAGTTCTTC.

The chain links TRBV15 to TRBJ2-2; 16 bases map to TRBD2. This CDR3 is 18 amino acids long. The ends lost 4 bases at V and 0 bases at J; junction bases unmatched: 2. Germline lookup yields CDR1 LNHNV and CDR2 YYDKDF (reference sequence). CDR3 loop: CATSNGTSGGANTGELFF. The CDR3 DNA follows: TGTGCCACCAGCAACGGGACTAGCGGGGGGGCGAACACCGGGGAGCTGTTTTTT.

This clone has just a few counts. This chain links TRBV6-1 with TRBJ2-5, with TRBD2 identical over 12 bases. J was trimmed by 2 bases and V by 2 bases; bases with no gene match: 0. This CDR3 comprises 15 residues. The germline CDR1 and CDR2 sequences are MNHNS and SASEGT. CDR3 DNA: TGTGCCAGCAGTGAACTAGCGGGGGGGCAAGAGACCCAGTACTTC. Its translation is CASSELAGGQETQYF.

The sample holds a few counts of this clone. The chain uses TRBV2 and TRBJ2-3, with TRBD2 matching over 8 bases. CDR1 is SNHLY and CDR2 is FYNNEI in the germline V gene. This CDR3 has 15 amino acids. V was pared by 8 bases and J by 2 bases, with 9 bases of the junction left unmatched. CDR3 sequence (DNA): TGTGCCAGCCTGGAGGGACTAGGGACCACAGATACGCAGTATTTT. It yields the protein CASLEGLGTTDTQYF.

V is TRBV5-4 and J is TRBJ1-1; perhaps TRBD1 as D (5 bases). The CDR3 totals 14 residues. Per germline, CDR1 SGHNT and CDR2 YYREEE (reference sequence). V was trimmed by 9 bases and J by 2 bases, leaving 17 bases between them. CDR3 nucleotides: TGTGCCACCTTCGATGCAGGGCTTAACACTGAAGCTTTCTTT. It specifies CATFDAGLNTEAFF.

V is TRBV5-6 and J is TRBJ2-7; TRBD1 matches at 7 bases. This CDR3 has 16 residues. Per germline, CDR1 SGHDT and CDR2 YYEEEE. V was pared by 2 bases and J by 4 bases, with 12 bases of the junction left unmatched. The CDR3 loop is CASSFLSSGTVYEQYF. Here the CDR3 DNA reads TGTGCCAGCAGCTTCTTGTCCTCCGGGACAGTTTACGAGCAGTACTTC. The full variable domain, rest sourced from reference TRBV5-6 and TRBJ2-7, is DAGVTQSPTHLIKTRGQQVTLRCSPKSGHDTVSWYQQALGQGPQFIFQYYEEEERQRGNFPDRFSGHQFPNYSSELNVNALLLGDSALYLCASSFLSSGTVYEQYFGPGTRLTVT.